These 18 T cell receptor beta chains share one sample of origin, sequenced in a study of T-cell memory formation after mild COVID-19. TCRdb processed the 5' RACE reads anew with MiXCR; each CDR3 protein has one entry. This table has about 150,000 distinct CDR3 sequences, 13% to 15% appearing once. Sequencing was done on a sample of PBMCs or a T cell subset sorted from them (not recorded which). These TCRs come from an adult woman who had mild COVID-19 (a few samples of this study predate the infection). Cell type and time point are not known.

This clonotype was seen only a few times. This chain links TRBV30 with TRBJ2-7; maybe TRBD2 (5 bases). The germline V gene has CDR1 GTSNPN and CDR2 SVGIG (reference sequence). V lost 2 bases and J lost 3, with 14 bases in between. The CDR3 contains 14 residues. The CDR3 bases are TGTGCCTGGAGTTTTGAGGGAAAGAACTACGAGCAGTACTTC. Protein sequence: CAWSFEGKNYEQYF. The full variable domain, completed using reference TRBV30 and TRBJ2-7, is SQTIHQWPATLVQPVGSPLSLECTVEGTSNPNLYWYRQAAGRGLQLLFYSVGIGQISSEVPQNLSASRPQDRQFILSSKKLLLSDSGFYLCAWSFEGKNYEQYFGPGTRLTVT.

The chain links TRBV7-6 to TRBJ2-5, with D unresolved. Trimming cost V 5 bases and J 5 bases, with 12 bases left between them. Germline V gene sequence: CDR1 SGHVS, CDR2 FNYEAQ. CDR3 length: 13 amino acids. CDR3: CASSPRLGETQYF. CDR3 nucleotide sequence: TGTGCCAGCAGCCCACGCCTAGGGGAGACCCAGTACTTC.

The chain couples TRBV7-8 to TRBJ2-5; 8 nucleotides align to TRBD2. The CDR3 covers 14 residues. The junction had 4 bases not matched to a gene; V was cut back by 3 bases and J by 4 bases. The germline CDR1 and CDR2 sequences are SGHVS and FQNEAQ. The CDR3 sequence is CASSLGTSVETQYF. The CDR3 DNA sequence: TGTGCCAGCAGCTTGGGGACTAGTGTAGAGACCCAGTACTTC.

The sample holds many counts of this clonotype. The chain has TRBV4-3 and TRBJ2-5; tentatively, D is TRBD1 (5 bases). Germline V gene lookup returns CDR1 LGHNA and CDR2 YSLEER. CDR3 size: 15 residues. V lost 1 base, J lost 2 bases, and 11 bases lay in between. The CDR3 DNA follows: TGCGCCAGCAGCCAAGCAACAGGATTACAAGAGACCCAGTACTTC. It is translated as CASSQATGLQETQYF.

The table lists this clonotype with a few counts. The CDR3 protein is CASSPQDPGLANEQFF. The CDR3 nucleotides are TGTGCCAGCAGCCCGCAAGACCCGGGACTAGCGAATGAGCAGTTCTTC. This chain connects TRBV6-2 or TRBV6-3 to TRBJ2-1, with 10 bases identical to TRBD2. The junction had 12 bases not matched to a gene; V was cut back by 6 bases and J by 7 bases. CDR1 and CDR2 from the germline V gene are MNHEY and SVGEGT. This CDR3 is built from 16 residues.

This clonotype has just a few counts. This chain uses TRBV7-9 with TRBJ2-5, with a possible D match to TRBD2 (6 bases). Germline CDR1 and CDR2: SEHNR and FQNEAQ (reference sequence). Trimming left V 4 bases short and J 5 bases short, with 17 bases between. The CDR3 runs to 15 residues. CDR3 bases: TGTGCCAGCAGCTCCGGGGGACGAGACATGGAGACCCAGTACTTC. Its translation is CASSSGGRDMETQYF. The full variable domain, completed using reference TRBV7-9 and TRBJ2-5, is DTGVSQNPRHKITKRGQNVTFRCDPISEHNRLYWYRQTLGQGPEFLTYFQNEAQLEKSRLLSDRFSAERPKGSFSTLEIQRTEQGDSAMYLCASSSGGRDMETQYFGPGTRLLVL.

The chain employs TRBV6-5 and TRBJ1-1; 10 bases agree with TRBD1. After removal of 6 bases from V and 5 bases from J, the junction contained 3 bases not matched to a gene. Germline V lookup: CDR1 MNHEY, CDR2 SVGAGI. CDR3 length: 13 amino acids. CDR3: CASRDRGITEAFF. CDR3 bases: TGTGCCAGCAGGGACAGGGGGATTACTGAAGCTTTCTTT.

This chain links TRBV5-1 with TRBJ1-2, with a possible D match to TRBD1 (6 bases). CDR1 is SGHRS, CDR2 YFSETQ, per germline. V lost 0 bases and J lost 7, with 13 bases in between. This CDR3 has 14 amino acids. The CDR3 sequence: CASSLAAGEVGYTF. The CDR3 nucleotides are TGCGCCAGCAGCTTGGCGGCAGGGGAGGTTGGCTACACCTTC. The variable domain in full, completed from reference TRBV5-1 and TRBJ1-2, reads KAGVTQTPRYLIKTRGQQVTLSCSPISGHRSVSWYQQTPGQGLQFLFEYFSETQRNKGNFPGRFSGRQFSNSRSEMNVSTLELGDSALYLCASSLAAGEVGYTFGSGTRLTVV.

V gene TRBV2 combines with J gene TRBJ1-3, with D hard to call. Per the germline V gene, CDR1 is SNHLY and CDR2 is FYNNEI. Trimming took 7 bases from V and 0 from J, leaving 13 bases between them. This CDR3 is built from 15 residues. CDR3 in amino acids: CASTYSKFSGNTIYF. CDR3 DNA: TGTGCCAGCACTTACAGCAAATTCTCTGGAAACACCATATATTTT.

The CDR3 protein is CASSDQGPAGVGETQYF. The CDR3 coding sequence is TGTGCCAGCAGCGACCAGGGCCCAGCGGGGGTGGGAGAGACCCAGTACTTC. The chain carries TRBV7-9 and TRBJ2-5, with 8 positions matching TRBD2. Germline V gene lookup returns CDR1 SEHNR and CDR2 FQNEAQ (reference sequence). The length of the CDR3 is 17 residues. Trimming at V came to 5 bases and at J to 4 bases, leaving 15 bases not matched to a gene.

This clonotype was observed a handful of times. The chain has TRBV9 and TRBJ2-1; the match to TRBD1 covers 11 bases. This CDR3 region has 15 residues. Germline CDR1 is SGDLS and CDR2 is YYNGEE. The J segment lost 8 bases and the V segment lost 4 bases, leaving 8 bases of the junction unmatched. Written as DNA, the CDR3 is TGTGCCAGCAGCACGGGACAGGGGGATGGCGATGAGCAGTTCTTC. The encoded protein is CASSTGQGDGDEQFF.

The V gene is TRBV6-2 or TRBV6-3, the J gene TRBJ1-4; unclear D gene. Trimming left V 2 bases short and J 0 bases short, with 7 bases between. In germline, CDR1 is MNHEY, CDR2 SVGEGT. This CDR3 is 15 amino acids long. This chain's CDR3 is CASSYPQTTNEKLFF. The CDR3 nucleotides read TGTGCCAGCAGTTACCCCCAGACAACTAATGAAAAACTGTTTTTT.

The chain combines TRBV5-4 with TRBJ2-7, with 9 bases that match TRBD2. The CDR3 is made up of 16 amino acids. Germline CDR1 SGHNT, CDR2 YYREEE (reference sequence). V lost 4 bases, J lost 0 bases, and 8 bases stayed unmatched. CDR3 sequence: CASSRAGGRGSYEQYF. Written as DNA, the CDR3 is TGTGCCAGCAGCCGAGCGGGAGGCAGGGGCTCCTACGAGCAGTACTTC.

This clonotype was seen only a few times. The genes are TRBV5-1 and TRBJ2-2, with 8 bases lining up with TRBD2. The junction had 3 bases not matched to a gene; V was cut back by 0 bases and J by 5 bases. This CDR3 has 15 amino acids. Germline V lookup: CDR1 SGHRS, CDR2 YFSETQ. CDR3 region: CASSLALAETGELFF. CDR3 in DNA: TGCGCCAGCAGCTTGGCACTAGCGGAAACCGGGGAGCTGTTTTTT. The full variable domain, in which reference TRBV5-1 and TRBJ2-2 provide the parts outside the CDR3, is KAGVTQTPRYLIKTRGQQVTLSCSPISGHRSVSWYQQTPGQGLQFLFEYFSETQRNKGNFPGRFSGRQFSNSRSEMNVSTLELGDSALYLCASSLALAETGELFFGEGSRLTVL.

In this sample, this clonotype turned up a few times. This chain connects TRBV9 to TRBJ2-7; TRBD2 agrees at 8 bases. Trimming cost V 3 bases and J 3 bases; bases outside gene matches: 14. CDR3 length equals 17 residues. The germline V gene has CDR1 SGDLS and CDR2 YYNGEE. CDR3 sequence: CASSERSGASGLYEQYF. The CDR3 DNA reads as TGTGCCAGCAGCGAGAGGTCGGGGGCTAGCGGGCTCTACGAGCAGTACTTC.

The genes are TRBV18 and TRBJ2-3; unclear D gene. This CDR3 spans 12 amino acids. The germline gives CDR1 KGHSH, CDR2 LQKENI. Trimming cost V 2 bases and J 3 bases, with 3 bases left between them. CDR3 amino acids: CASSPTTDTQYF. CDR3 DNA sequence: TGTGCCAGCTCACCAACGACAGATACGCAGTATTTT.

This chain joins TRBV6-6 and TRBJ2-1, with D perhaps being TRBD1 or TRBD2 (6 bases each). The CDR3 runs 14 residues. Germline values: CDR1 MNHNY, CDR2 SVGAGI (reference sequence). V lost 6 bases and J lost 7, with 16 bases in between. The CDR3 DNA sequence: TGTGCCAGCAGCTCCTTCGGGGGCGTGAATGAGCAGTTCTTC. Protein product: CASSSFGGVNEQFF.

This clonotype was observed a few times. The rearrangement uses TRBV29-1 and TRBJ2-7; 9 nucleotides match TRBD1. Germline loops: CDR1 SQVTM, CDR2 ANQGSEA. With 5 bases clipped from V and 3 bases from J, the junction kept 5 bases outside the gene matches. This CDR3 region has 13 residues. The CDR3 region has the DNA TGCAGCGTTATCGGGACAGGGATCTACGAGCAGTACTTC. Translated: CSVIGTGIYEQYF.